Listed here is a single T cell receptor beta chain. The sample is drawn from a study of blood T cell repertoires in COVID-19. The wider study: There were acute and convalescent COVID-19 samples, and they came from the United States, Italy and Spain. Sources were T cells, B-cell-depleted T cells, or PBMCs; the material itself was cDNA or gDNA.

The repertoire was sequenced with immunoSEQ multiplex PCR; TCRdb's copy has only in-frame clones and lacks some. Among around 230,000 clones listed, more than 65% were seen once. CDR1 and CDR2 (germline): SGHNT, YYREEE (reference sequence). The CDR3 loop spans 14 amino acids. The V gene end was trimmed by 4 bases and the J gene end by 8 bases; junction bases not matched to a gene: 4. Source material: peripheral blood. This sequence joins TRBV5-4 and TRBJ1-4; the match to TRBD1 covers 11 bases. This clonotype originated in a man aged 40-50 years who had recovered from COVID-19. The CDR3 reads CASSPGQGGEKLFF. CDR3 nucleotides: TGTGCCAGCAGCCCGGGACAGGGGGGAGAAAAACTGTTTTTT.